The clone carrying this T cell receptor beta chain was counted between two and nine times. Its target is unknown. CDR3 length equals 14 residues. V shed 5 bases and J shed 8 bases, with 15 bases lying between them. The germline V gene has CDR1 SEHNR and CDR2 FQNEAQ (reference sequence). This entry belongs to a study of T cell repertoires in cytomegalovirus infection. Study background: Public TCR beta signatures marked donors with CMV infection and the matching HLA. Study conclusions and caveats: HLA-C-restricted CMV-specific TCR beta clonotypes were dominant in the ex vivo response.

TCRdb analysed the reads with MiXCR anew, one entry per CDR3 protein. The sample yields hundreds of thousands of distinct CDR3 sequences, over 7.5% seen once. The sample consisted of PBMCs. This TCR was sampled from a human donor in good health (CMV status not recorded). Some clones in this sample may be carry-over from other donors' samples. This chain joins TRBV7-9 and TRBJ1-4, with D perhaps matching TRBD1 (6 bases). The CDR3 bases are TGTGCCAGCAGCCGTCTGGGGGGCCAGGAAAAACTGTTTTTT. It codes for CASSRLGGQEKLFF.